The clone carrying this T cell receptor (beta chain) was seen a few times. This entry is derived from a study of blood T cells in healthy people across ages. The use of a sample-barcoded 5' primer and a J-beta primer mix characterized a second PCR of about 7 to 12 cycles. TCRdb itself ran the 5' RACE reads through MiXCR, one entry per CDR3 protein. Found here are more than 700,000 distinct CDR3 sequences, 53% of them singletons; the top ten hold about two fifths. This CDR3 spans 12 amino acids. Deletions cut 11 bases from V and 1 base from J, with 11 bases between. The V gene's germline CDR1 is ENHRY and CDR2 SYGVKD.

This rearrangement joins TRBV10-3 to TRBJ2-5; unclear D gene. The sequenced sample was blood. The sequence was collected from a man older than 75 in good health. CDR3 DNA sequence: TGTGCCGTACGGGCCTCCCAAGAGACCCAGTACTTC. It encodes CAVRASQETQYF.